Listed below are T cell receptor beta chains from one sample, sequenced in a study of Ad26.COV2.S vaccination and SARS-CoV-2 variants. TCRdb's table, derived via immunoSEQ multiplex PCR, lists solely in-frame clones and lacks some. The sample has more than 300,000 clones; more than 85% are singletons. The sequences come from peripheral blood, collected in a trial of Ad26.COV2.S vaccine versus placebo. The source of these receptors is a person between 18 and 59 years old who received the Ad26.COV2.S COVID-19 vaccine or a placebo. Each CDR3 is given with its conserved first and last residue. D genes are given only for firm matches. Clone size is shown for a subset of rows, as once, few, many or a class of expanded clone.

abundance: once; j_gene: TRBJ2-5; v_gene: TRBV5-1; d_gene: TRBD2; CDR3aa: CASSDSGRALETQYF; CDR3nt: TGCGCCAGCAGCGACAGCGGGAGGGCCTTGGAGACCCAGTACTTC
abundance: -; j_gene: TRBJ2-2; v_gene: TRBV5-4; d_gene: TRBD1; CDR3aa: CASSPEGQGAIGELFF; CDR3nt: TGTGCCAGCAGCCCGGAAGGCCAGGGGGCGATCGGGGAGCTGTTTTTT
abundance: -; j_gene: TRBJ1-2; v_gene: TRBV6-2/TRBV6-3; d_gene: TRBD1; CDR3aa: CASSQGGAGTYGYTF; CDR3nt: TGTGCCAGCAGCCAGGGGGGCGCAGGGACCTATGGCTACACCTTC
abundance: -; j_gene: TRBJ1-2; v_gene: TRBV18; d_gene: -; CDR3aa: CASSPPDGTGYTF; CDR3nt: TGTGCCAGCTCACCACCAGATGGGACCGGCTACACCTTC
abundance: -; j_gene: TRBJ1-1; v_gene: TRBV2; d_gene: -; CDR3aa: CASSQMNTEAFF; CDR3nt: TGTGCCAGCAGTCAGATGAACACTGAAGCTTTCTTT
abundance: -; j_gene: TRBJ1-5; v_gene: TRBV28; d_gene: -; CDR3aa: CASSLMVAGNSNQPQHF; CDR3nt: TGTGCCAGCAGTTTAATGGTGGCAGGGAATAGCAATCAGCCCCAGCATTTT
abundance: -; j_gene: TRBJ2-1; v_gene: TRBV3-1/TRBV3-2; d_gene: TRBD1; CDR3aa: CASSLPGTGDNEQFF; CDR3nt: TGTGCCAGCAGCCTACCCGGGACAGGGGACAATGAGCAGTTCTTC
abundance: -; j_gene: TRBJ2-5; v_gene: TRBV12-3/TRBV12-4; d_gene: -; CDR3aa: CASSLQGRETQYF; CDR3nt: TGTGCCAGCAGTTTACAGGGAAGAGAGACCCAGTACTTC
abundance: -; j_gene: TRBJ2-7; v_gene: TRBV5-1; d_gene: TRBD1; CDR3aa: CASSLGQGFYEQYF; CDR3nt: TGCGCCAGCAGCTTAGGACAGGGGTTCTACGAGCAGTACTTC
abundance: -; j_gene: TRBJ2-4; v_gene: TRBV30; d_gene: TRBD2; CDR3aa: CAWSETSGRYNIQYF; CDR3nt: TGTGCCTGGAGTGAGACTAGCGGGAGGTACAACATTCAGTACTTC
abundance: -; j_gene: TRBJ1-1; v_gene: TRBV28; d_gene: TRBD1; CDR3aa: CASSEPGQPFEAFF; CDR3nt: TGTGCCAGCAGTGAGCCGGGACAGCCTTTTGAAGCTTTCTTT
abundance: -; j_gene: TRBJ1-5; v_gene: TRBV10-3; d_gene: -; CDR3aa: CAISGIVGQPQHF; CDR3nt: TGTGCCATCAGTGGGATAGTAGGTCAGCCCCAGCATTTT
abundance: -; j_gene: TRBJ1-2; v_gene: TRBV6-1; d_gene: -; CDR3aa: CASSEVQGLDGYTF; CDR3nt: TGTGCCAGCAGTGAAGTGCAGGGGCTCGATGGCTACACCTTC
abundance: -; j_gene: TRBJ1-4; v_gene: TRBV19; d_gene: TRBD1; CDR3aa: CASSTGQFDEKLFF; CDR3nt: TGTGCCAGTAGTACGGGACAGTTTGATGAAAAACTGTTTTTT
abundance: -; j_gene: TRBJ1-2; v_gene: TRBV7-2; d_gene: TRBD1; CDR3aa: CATRTGWSYGYTF; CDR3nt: TGTGCTACTAGGACAGGGTGGTCCTATGGCTACACCTTC
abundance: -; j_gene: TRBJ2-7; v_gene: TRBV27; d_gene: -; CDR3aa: CASSRGAEQYF; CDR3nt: TGTGCCAGCAGCCGTGGGGCCGAGCAGTACTTC
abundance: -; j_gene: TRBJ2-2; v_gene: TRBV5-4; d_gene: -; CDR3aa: CASSFGGAGELFF; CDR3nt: TGTGCCAGCAGCTTTGGGGGCGCCGGGGAGCTGTTTTTT
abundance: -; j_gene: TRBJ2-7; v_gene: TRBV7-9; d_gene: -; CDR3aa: CASSFDLLPHEQYF; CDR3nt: TGTGCCAGCAGCTTCGACCTGCTTCCCCACGAGCAGTACTTC
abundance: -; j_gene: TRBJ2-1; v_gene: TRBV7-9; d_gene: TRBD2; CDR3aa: CASSLERGGYNEQFF; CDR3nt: TGTGCCAGCAGCTTAGAGCGGGGGGGCTACAATGAGCAGTTCTTC
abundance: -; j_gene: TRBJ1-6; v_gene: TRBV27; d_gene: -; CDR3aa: CASSDPSSYNSPLHF; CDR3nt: TGTGCCAGCAGTGACCCGAGCTCCTATAATTCACCCCTCCACTTT
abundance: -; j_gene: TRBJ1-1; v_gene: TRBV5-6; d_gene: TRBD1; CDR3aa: CASSLTGVSEAFF; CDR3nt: TGTGCCAGCAGCCTGACAGGGGTATCTGAAGCTTTCTTT
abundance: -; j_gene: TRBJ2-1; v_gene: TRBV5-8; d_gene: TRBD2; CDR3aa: CASRRGVAGYNEQFF; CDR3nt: TGTGCCAGCAGGCGGGGGGTAGCGGGATACAATGAGCAGTTCTTC
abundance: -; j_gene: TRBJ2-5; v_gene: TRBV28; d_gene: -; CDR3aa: CASASMETQYF; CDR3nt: TGTGCCAGCGCCTCCATGGAGACCCAGTACTTC
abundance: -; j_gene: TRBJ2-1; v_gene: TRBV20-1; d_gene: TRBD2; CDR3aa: CSASLAGVNNEQFF; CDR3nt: TGCAGTGCTAGTTTAGCGGGGGTTAACAATGAGCAGTTCTTC
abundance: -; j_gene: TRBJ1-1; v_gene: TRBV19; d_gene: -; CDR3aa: CASSTVVGDNTEAFF; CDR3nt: TGTGCCAGTAGTACGGTCGTAGGGGATAACACTGAAGCTTTCTTT